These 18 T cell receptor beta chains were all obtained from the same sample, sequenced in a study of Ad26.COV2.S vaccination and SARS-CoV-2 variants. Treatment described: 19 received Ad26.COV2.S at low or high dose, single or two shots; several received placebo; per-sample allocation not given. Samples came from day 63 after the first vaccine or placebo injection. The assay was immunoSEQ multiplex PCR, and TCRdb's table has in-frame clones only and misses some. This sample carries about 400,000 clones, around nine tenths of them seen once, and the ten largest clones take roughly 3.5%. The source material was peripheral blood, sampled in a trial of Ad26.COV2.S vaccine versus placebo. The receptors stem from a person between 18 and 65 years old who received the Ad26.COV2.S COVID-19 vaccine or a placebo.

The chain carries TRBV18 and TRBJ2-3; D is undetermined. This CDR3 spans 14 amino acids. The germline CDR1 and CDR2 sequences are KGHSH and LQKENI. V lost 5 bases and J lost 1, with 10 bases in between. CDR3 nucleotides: TGTGCCAGCTCATTGGCTTCTGGCACAGATACGCAGTATTTT. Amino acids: CASSLASGTDTQYF.

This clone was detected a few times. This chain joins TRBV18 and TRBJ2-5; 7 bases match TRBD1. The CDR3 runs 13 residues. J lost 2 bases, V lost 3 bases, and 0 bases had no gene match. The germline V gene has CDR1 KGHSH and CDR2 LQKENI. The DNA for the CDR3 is TGTGCCAGCTCACCGGGACAGCAAGAGACCCAGTACTTC. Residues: CASSPGQQETQYF.

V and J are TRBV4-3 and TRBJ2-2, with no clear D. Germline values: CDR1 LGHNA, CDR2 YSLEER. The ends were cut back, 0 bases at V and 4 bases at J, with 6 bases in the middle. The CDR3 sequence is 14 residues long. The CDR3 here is CASSQDRSTGELFF. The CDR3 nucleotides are TGCGCCAGCAGCCAAGACAGATCCACCGGGGAGCTGTTTTTT.

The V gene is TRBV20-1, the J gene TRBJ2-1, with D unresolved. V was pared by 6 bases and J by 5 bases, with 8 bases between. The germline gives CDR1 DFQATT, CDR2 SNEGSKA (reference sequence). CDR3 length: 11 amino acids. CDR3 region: CSARYNNEQFF. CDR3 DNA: TGCAGTGCCCGGTATAACAATGAGCAGTTCTTC.

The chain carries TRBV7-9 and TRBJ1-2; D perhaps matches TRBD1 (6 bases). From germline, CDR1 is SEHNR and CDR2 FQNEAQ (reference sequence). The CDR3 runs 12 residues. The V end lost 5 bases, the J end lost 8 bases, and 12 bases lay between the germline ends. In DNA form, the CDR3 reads TGTGCCAGCAGCCCGGGGGCGGGCGGCTACACCTTC. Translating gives CASSPGAGGYTF.

CDR3 bases: TGTGCCAGTAGTTTAATCCTGCTTCGGGGGCTGCCAGATACGCAGTATTTT. Amino acid sequence: CASSLILLRGLPDTQYF. The chain links TRBV19 to TRBJ2-3; D possibly uses TRBD1 or TRBD2 (6 bases each). The germline gives CDR1 LNHDA, CDR2 SQIVND (reference sequence). The germline V and J ends were trimmed by 5 bases and 4 bases, with 22 bases remaining between them. This CDR3 is built from 17 residues.

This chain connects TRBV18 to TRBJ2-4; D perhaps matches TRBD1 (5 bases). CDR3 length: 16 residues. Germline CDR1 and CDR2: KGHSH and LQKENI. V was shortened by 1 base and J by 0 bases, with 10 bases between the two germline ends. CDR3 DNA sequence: TGTGCCAGCTCACCACAGGGGTGGGAAGCCAAAAACATTCAGTACTTC. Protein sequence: CASSPQGWEAKNIQYF.

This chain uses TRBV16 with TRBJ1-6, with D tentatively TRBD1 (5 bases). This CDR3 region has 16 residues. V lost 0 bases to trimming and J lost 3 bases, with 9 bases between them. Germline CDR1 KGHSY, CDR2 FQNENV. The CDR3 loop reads CASSQSRGNYNSPLHF. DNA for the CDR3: TGTGCCAGCAGCCAATCGCGGGGGAACTATAATTCACCCCTCCACTTT. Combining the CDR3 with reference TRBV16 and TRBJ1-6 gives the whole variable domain GEEVAQTPKHLVRGEGQKAKLYCAPIKGHSYVFWYQQVLKNEFKFLISFQNENVFDETGMPKERFSAKCLPNSPCSLEIQATKLEDSAVYFCASSQSRGNYNSPLHFGNGTRLTVT.

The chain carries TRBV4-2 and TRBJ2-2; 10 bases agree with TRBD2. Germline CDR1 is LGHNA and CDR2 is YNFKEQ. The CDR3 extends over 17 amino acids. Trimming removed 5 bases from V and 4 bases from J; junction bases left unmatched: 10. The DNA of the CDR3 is TGTGCCAGCAGCACTAGCGGGGCCGTATCCCCCACCGGGGAGCTGTTTTTT. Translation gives CASSTSGAVSPTGELFF.

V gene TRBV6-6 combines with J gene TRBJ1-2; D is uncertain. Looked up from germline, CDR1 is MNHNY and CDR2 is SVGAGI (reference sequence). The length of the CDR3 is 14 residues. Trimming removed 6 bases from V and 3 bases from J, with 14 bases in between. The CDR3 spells CASRLGEDHYGYTF. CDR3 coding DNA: TGTGCCAGCAGACTCGGGGAGGATCACTATGGCTACACCTTC.

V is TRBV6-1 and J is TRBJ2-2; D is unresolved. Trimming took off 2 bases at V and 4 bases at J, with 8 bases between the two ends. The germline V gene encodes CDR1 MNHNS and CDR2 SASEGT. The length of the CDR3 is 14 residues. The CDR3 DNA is TGTGCCAGCAGTGAACGGGTGGGCACCGGGGAGCTGTTTTTT. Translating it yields CASSERVGTGELFF.

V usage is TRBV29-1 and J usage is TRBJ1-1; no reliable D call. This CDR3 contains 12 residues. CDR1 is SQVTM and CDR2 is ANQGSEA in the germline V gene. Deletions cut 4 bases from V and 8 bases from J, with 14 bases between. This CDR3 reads CSVVVGLLEAFF. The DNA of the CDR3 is TGCAGCGTTGTAGTGGGCCTCCTGGAAGCTTTCTTT.

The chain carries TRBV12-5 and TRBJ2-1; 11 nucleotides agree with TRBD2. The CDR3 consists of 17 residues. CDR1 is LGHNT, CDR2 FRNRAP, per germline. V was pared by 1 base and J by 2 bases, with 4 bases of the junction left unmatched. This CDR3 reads CASGLALAGGPYNEQFF. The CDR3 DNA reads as TGTGCTAGTGGTTTGGCGTTAGCGGGGGGGCCCTACAATGAGCAGTTCTTC.

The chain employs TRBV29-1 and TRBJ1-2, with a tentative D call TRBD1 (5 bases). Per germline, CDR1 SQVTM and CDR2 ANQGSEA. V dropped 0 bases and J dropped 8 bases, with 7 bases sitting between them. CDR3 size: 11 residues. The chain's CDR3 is CSVEEGVGYTF. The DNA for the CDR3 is TGCAGCGTTGAAGAAGGGGTGGGCTACACCTTC.

The CDR3 DNA reads TGTGCCAGCAGCTTGGACAGGGCGACTTATGAGCAGTTCTTC. This codes for CASSLDRATYEQFF. This chain uses TRBV5-4 with TRBJ2-1, with D tentatively TRBD1 (6 bases). The V gene's germline CDR1 is SGHNT and CDR2 YYREEE (reference sequence). This CDR3 region has 14 residues. V was cut by 0 bases and J by 8 bases, with 12 bases left in between. The full variable domain, in which reference TRBV5-4 and TRBJ2-1 provide the parts outside the CDR3, is ETGVTQSPTHLIKTRGQQVTLRCSSQSGHNTVSWYQQALGQGPQFIFQYYREEENGRGNFPPRFSGLQFPNYSSELNVNALELDDSALYLCASSLDRATYEQFFGPGTRLTVL.

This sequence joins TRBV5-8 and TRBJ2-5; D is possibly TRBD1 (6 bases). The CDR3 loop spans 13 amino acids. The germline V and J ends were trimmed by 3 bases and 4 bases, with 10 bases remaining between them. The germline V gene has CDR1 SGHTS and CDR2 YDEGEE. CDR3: CASSSTGSETQYF. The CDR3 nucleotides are TGTGCCAGCAGCTCTACAGGGTCAGAGACCCAGTACTTC.

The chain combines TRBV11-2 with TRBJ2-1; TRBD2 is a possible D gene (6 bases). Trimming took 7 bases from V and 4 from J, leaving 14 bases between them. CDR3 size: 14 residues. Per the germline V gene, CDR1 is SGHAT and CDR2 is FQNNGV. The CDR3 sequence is CASTPMRGYNEQFF. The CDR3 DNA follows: TGTGCCAGCACCCCCATGCGGGGATACAATGAGCAGTTCTTC. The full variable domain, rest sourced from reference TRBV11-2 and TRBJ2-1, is EAGVAQSPRYKIIEKRQSVAFWCNPISGHATLYWYQQILGQGPKLLIQFQNNGVVDDSQLPKDRFSAERLKGVDSTLKIQPAKLEDSAVYLCASTPMRGYNEQFFGPGTRLTVL.

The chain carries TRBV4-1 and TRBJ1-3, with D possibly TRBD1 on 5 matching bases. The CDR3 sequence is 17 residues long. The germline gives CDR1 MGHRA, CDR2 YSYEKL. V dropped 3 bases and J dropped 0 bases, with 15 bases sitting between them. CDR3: CASSQARGTGSGNTIYF. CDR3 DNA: TGCGCCAGCAGCCAGGCCCGTGGGACGGGCTCTGGAAACACCATATATTTT.